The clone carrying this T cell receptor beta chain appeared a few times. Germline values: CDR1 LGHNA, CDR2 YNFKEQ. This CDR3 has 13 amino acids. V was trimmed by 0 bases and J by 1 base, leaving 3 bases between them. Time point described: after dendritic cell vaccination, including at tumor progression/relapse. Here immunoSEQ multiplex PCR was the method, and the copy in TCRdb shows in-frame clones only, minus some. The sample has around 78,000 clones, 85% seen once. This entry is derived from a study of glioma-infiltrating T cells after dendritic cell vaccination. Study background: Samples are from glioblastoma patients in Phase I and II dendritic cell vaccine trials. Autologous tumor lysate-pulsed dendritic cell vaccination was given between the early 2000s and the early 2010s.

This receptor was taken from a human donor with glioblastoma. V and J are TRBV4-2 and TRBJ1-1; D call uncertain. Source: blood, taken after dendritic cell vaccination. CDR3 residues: CASSQEANTEAFF. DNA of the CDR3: TGTGCCAGCAGCCAAGAGGCGAACACTGAAGCTTTCTTT.